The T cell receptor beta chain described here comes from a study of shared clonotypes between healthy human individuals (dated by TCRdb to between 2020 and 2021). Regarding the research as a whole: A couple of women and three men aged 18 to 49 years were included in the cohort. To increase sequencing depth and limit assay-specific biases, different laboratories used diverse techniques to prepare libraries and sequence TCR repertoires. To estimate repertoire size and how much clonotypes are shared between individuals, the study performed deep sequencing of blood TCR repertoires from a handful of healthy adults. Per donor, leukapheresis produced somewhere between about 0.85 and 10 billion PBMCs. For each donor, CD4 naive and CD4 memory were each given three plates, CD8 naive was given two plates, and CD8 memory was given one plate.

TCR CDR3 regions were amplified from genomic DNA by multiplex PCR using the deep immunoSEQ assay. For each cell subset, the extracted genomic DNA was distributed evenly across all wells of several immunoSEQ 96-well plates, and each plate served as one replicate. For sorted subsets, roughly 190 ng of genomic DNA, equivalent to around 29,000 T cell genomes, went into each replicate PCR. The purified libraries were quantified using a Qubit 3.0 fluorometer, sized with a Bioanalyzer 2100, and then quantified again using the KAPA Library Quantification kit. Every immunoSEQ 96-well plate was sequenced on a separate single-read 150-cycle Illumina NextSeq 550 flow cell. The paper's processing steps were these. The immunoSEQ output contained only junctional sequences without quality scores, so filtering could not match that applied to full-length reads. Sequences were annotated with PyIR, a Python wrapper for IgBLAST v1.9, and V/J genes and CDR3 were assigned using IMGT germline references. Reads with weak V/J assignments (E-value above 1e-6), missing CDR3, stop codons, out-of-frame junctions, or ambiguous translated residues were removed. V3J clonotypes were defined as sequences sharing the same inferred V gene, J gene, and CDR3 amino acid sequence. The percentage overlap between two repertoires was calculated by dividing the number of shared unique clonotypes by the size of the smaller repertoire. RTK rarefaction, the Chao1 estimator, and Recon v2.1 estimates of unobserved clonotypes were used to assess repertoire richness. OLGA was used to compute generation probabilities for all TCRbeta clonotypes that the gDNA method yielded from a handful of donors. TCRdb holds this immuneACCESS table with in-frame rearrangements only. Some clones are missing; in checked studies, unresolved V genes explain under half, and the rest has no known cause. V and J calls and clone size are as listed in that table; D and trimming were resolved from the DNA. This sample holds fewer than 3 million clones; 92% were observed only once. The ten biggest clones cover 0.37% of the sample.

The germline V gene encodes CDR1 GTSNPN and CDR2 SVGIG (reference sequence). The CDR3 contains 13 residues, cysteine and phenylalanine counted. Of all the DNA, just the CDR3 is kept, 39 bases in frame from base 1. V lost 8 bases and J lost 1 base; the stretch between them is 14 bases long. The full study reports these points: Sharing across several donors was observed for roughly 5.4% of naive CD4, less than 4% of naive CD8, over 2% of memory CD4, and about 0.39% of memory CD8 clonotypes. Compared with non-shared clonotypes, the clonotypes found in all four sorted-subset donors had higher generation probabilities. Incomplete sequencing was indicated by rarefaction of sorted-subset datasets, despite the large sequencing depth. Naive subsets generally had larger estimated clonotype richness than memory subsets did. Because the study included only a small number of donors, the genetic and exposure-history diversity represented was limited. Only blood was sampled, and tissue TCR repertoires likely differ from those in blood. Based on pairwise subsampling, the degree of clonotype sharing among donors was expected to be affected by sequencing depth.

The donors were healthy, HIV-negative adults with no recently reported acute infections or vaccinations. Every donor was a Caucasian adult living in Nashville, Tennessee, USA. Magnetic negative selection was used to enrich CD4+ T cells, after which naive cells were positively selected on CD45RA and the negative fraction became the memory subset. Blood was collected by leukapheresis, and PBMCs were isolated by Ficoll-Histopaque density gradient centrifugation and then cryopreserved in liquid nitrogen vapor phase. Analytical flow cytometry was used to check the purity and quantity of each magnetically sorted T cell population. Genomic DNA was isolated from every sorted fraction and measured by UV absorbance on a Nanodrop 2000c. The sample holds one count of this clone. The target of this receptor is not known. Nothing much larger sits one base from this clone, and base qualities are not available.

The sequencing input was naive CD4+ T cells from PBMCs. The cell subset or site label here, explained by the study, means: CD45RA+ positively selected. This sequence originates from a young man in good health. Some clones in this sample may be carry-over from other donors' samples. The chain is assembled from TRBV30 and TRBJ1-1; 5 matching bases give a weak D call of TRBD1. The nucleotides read TGTGCCAACCGGGACTCCTGGAACACTGAAGCTTTCTTT. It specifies CANRDSWNTEAFF.